The present TCR beta chain was sequenced within a study of T-cell reconstitution after alpha-beta-depleted transplantation in children. V lost 0 bases, J lost 5 bases, and 7 bases stayed unmatched. In germline, CDR1 is ENHRY, CDR2 SYGVKD. CDR3 length equals 16 residues. Unique molecular identifiers tagged the TCRbeta library. TCRdb redid the calling of the PCR reads with MiXCR, one entry per CDR3 protein. The repertoire holds some 600,000 distinct CDR3 sequences, with about an eighth as singletons. V usage is TRBV10-3 and J usage is TRBJ2-1, with 7 nucleotides matching TRBD2. This material consisted of PBMCs, mostly from graft donor cells, taken 360 days after TCRalphabeta/CD19-depleted stem cell transplant. This TCR derives from a male patient between 10 and 17 years old who had a stem cell transplant for acute myeloid leukemia, so the T cells may come from the graft donor. For the CDR3, the DNA is TGTGCCATCAGTGAGTCGAGGGCTAGCGGCCACAATGAGCAGTTCTTC. Its translation is CAISESRASGHNEQFF.